The rows below give T cell receptor beta chains drawn from one sample of a study of T cell changes during pregnancy in multiple sclerosis. Profiling relied on immunoSEQ multiplex PCR, and the TCRdb table lists in-frame clones only, not all of them. The data hold about 58,000 clones, with about 92% observed a single time. The material was CD8+ T cells from peripheral blood mononuclear cells, obtained in the second trimester of pregnancy. The receptors come from a female donor with multiple sclerosis, enrolled in a pregnancy study. Each CDR3 is given with its conserved first and last residue. A D gene is named only where the DNA matches it firmly. Only some rows state a clone size, as once, few, many or a class for expanded clones.

TRBJ1-1 NA TRBV6-5 NA TGTGCCACCCGGCGGGCGAACACTGAAGCTTTCTTT CATRRANTEAFF
TRBJ2-3 NA TRBV30 NA TGTGCCCAGACGATTGGATATGACAGTTCCCTTCCCACAGATACGCAGTATTTT CAQTIGYDSSLPTDTQYF
TRBJ2-1 TRBD2 TRBV19 NA TGTGCCAGCGGACTAGCGGGAGCCGATGAGCAGTTCTTC CASGLAGADEQFF
TRBJ2-1 NA TRBV4-1 NA TGCGCCAGCAGCCAAGAGTCCCAGGGTAGATCCTACAATGAGCAGTTCTTC CASSQESQGRSYNEQFF
TRBJ1-2 TRBD1 TRBV19 NA TGTGCCAGTAGTATAGAGCTCGGACAGGGAAGTTACCCTAACTATGGCTACACCTTC CASSIELGQGSYPNYGYTF
TRBJ2-7 TRBD2 TRBV4-1 once TGCGCCAGCAGCCAAATCGGTTTCGGGGGACTAGCGGGGAGCGAGCAGTACTTC CASSQIGFGGLAGSEQYF
TRBJ1-1 NA TRBV7-9 NA TGTGCCAGCACGCGGACAGCCAACACTGAAGCTTTCTTT CASTRTANTEAFF
TRBJ2-5 TRBD1 TRBV11-2 once TGTGCCAGCAGCTCCAGATACCGGGGACAGATTCAAGAGACCCAGTACTTC CASSSRYRGQIQETQYF
TRBJ2-7 NA TRBV27 NA TGTGCCAGCAGCCCCGGGTTAAGCTCCTACGAGCAGTACTTC CASSPGLSSYEQYF
TRBJ2-7 NA TRBV27 once TGTGCCAGCAGTCCCGGCTACGAGCAGTACTTC CASSPGYEQYF
TRBJ1-2 NA TRBV29-1 NA TGCAGCGTGCCCCGACAGGTCTATGGCTACACCTTC CSVPRQVYGYTF
TRBJ2-5 NA TRBV7-9 NA TGTGCCAGCAGCTCCAGAAATAACCAAGAGACCCAGTACTTC CASSSRNNQETQYF
TRBJ2-2 NA TRBV7-7 NA TGTGCCAGCAGCCCGGACAGTGTGGCCCCCGGGGAGCTGTTTTTT CASSPDSVAPGELFF
TRBJ2-3 NA TRBV9 NA TGTGCCAGCAGCGCCATAGAAGATCCCGACACAGATACGCAGTATTTT CASSAIEDPDTDTQYF
TRBJ1-3 NA TRBV2 NA TGTGCCAGCAAGCTCCGTGGAAACACCATATATTTT CASKLRGNTIYF
TRBJ1-1 TRBD1 TRBV6-5 NA TGTGCCAGCAGTTACTCGGGACAGGGGGAGGGCACTGAAGCTTTCTTT CASSYSGQGEGTEAFF
TRBJ1-2 TRBD1 TRBV7-9 NA TGTGCCAGCAGCAGCCCCGGGACAGGATGGGACTATGGCTACACCTTC CASSSPGTGWDYGYTF
TRBJ2-3 NA TRBV11-2 NA TGTGCCAGCAGCTTATCATATACGCAGTATTTT CASSLSYTQYF
TRBJ2-2 NA TRBV9 NA TGTGCCAGCAGCCTTGGACAGAACACCGGGGAGCTGTTTTTT CASSLGQNTGELFF
TRBJ2-2 NA TRBV13 NA TGTGCCAGCAGCTTAGAACAGGTGGCCGGGGAGCTGTTTTTT CASSLEQVAGELFF
TRBJ1-4 NA TRBV7-3 NA TGTGCCAGCAGCTTAAACCCCAGGGAAGCTAATGAAAAACTGTTTTTT CASSLNPREANEKLFF
TRBJ2-2 TRBD2 TRBV6-4 NA TGTGCCAGCAAGTTACTAGCGGGAGAGGCCGGGGAGCTGTTTTTT CASKLLAGEAGELFF
TRBJ1-2 TRBD1 TRBV7-9 NA TGTGCCAGCAGCGCTTGGGACAGCGAGGCCCATGGCTACACCTTC CASSAWDSEAHGYTF
TRBJ1-1 NA TRBV5-1 NA TGCGCCAGCAGCTTCTGGACAGCGAACACTGAAGCTTTCTTT CASSFWTANTEAFF
TRBJ1-1 TRBD1 TRBV4-1 NA TGCGCCAGCAGCCCCTACCACGGGACAGGGGGTGGGGGACCTGAAGCTTTCTTT CASSPYHGTGGGGPEAFF
TRBJ2-1 NA TRBV29-1 NA TGCAGCGTGGGGAGCTATGAGCAGTTCTTC CSVGSYEQFF
TRBJ2-5 NA TRBV7-2 NA TGTGCCAGCAGCTCCCGACAGGCCGGAGAGACCCAGTACTTC CASSSRQAGETQYF
TRBJ1-5 NA TRBV6-1 NA TGTGCCAGCAGTGTACCAACGGGACTTCAGCCCCAGCATTTT CASSVPTGLQPQHF
TRBJ1-6 NA TRBV6-6 NA TGTGCCAGCGCGGACTCCCCTAGAACACCCCTCCACTTT CASADSPRTPLHF
TRBJ2-6 NA TRBV5-1 NA TGCGCCAGCAGCTTGGGACAGCCCTCTGGGGCCAACGTCCTGACTTTC CASSLGQPSGANVLTF